This entry describes one T cell receptor beta chain. What it binds is not known. The data were obtained in a study of T cell responses to AZD1222 COVID-19 vaccine. Findings of the study overall: Clonal diversity was possibly underestimated; the donors were predominantly white British and more often female. Just a handful of people given AZD1222 tested seropositive at baseline. Regions 160-218 and 743-854 held dominance among vaccine-associated CD4 TCRs, which spanned spike. No day 14 peak samples; only post-peak repertoires were characterized.

Unmatched junction bases numbered 4, after V lost 2 bases and J lost 8 bases. The CDR3 runs to 14 residues. Germline CDR1 SGHNT, CDR2 YYREEE (reference sequence). Clones were sequenced by immunoSEQ multiplex PCR, and TCRdb holds only the in-frame ones, with some missing. The sample consists of 100,000 to 150,000 clones, approximately 90% of them appearing once. This sequence originates from an adult who received the MenACWY meningococcal vaccine as a control. The chain couples TRBV5-4 to TRBJ1-4; 9 bases fit TRBD1. This specimen was peripheral blood, taken 28 days after the second dose of the MenACWY control vaccine. DNA for the CDR3: TGTGCCAGCAGCTTACAGGGGGCCGGGGAAAAACTGTTTTTT. It encodes CASSLQGAGEKLFF.